Included here is one T cell receptor (beta chain) sequence, with context. This CDR3 has 14 residues. In germline, CDR1 is MDHEN, CDR2 SYDVKM. V was shortened by 4 bases and J by 2 bases, with 12 bases between the two germline ends. This record belongs to a study of T cells in Graves' hyperthyroidism and ophthalmopathy. Researchers took RNA transcripts and amplified the TCR beta CDR3 regions from them. In the first-round RT-PCR of the TCR CDR3, the HTBI primer set was used. TCRdb redid the calling of the multiplex PCR reads with MiXCR, one entry per CDR3 protein. The repertoire consists of roughly 500,000 distinct CDR3 sequences, with around 13% occurring once and the leading ten covering more than 4.5%. Diagnosis of hyperthyroidism was new in patients aged 18 to 65, and its duration was under 2 months. The diagnostic basis comprised clinical symptoms, serum thyroxine and TRAb, thyroid ultrasound and orbital computed tomography.

The V call is TRBV28, the J call TRBJ2-7, with D perhaps TRBD1 (6 bases). The receptor's source is a woman in her 30s with Graves' hyperthyroidism that later progressed to Graves' ophthalmopathy. Sequencing used blood. CDR3 loop: CASSSTGATYEQYF. CDR3 DNA: TGTGCCAGCAGTTCGACAGGAGCTACCTACGAGCAGTACTTC.